Listed below are T cell receptor beta chains from one sample, sequenced in a study of PD-1 blockade in classical Hodgkin lymphoma. The method was immunoSEQ multiplex PCR; TCRdb's version includes in-frame clones alone and lacks a portion of them. The table has approximately 84,000 clones, roughly nine tenths seen once; the top ten hold approximately 22%. Specimen: peripheral blood mononuclear cells (PBMCs), collected at baseline. The receptors shown here come from a human donor with classical Hodgkin lymphoma. The CDR3 runs from the conserved cysteine through the conserved F or W. A D gene is named only where the DNA matches it firmly. Clone size, where shown, is once, few, many, or a class for clones that have expanded.

j_call cdr3_length d_call clone_size v_call cdr3_nt cdr3_aa
TRBJ2-2 17 TRBD2 once TRBV5-1 TGCGCCAGCAGCTTGTTACTAGCGGGCCTGAACACCGGGGAGCTGTTTTTT CASSLLLAGLNTGELFF
TRBJ2-7 12 . . TRBV21-1 TGTGCCAACGCGGGGAGGACTTACGAGCAGTACTTC CANAGRTYEQYF
TRBJ2-7 15 . . TRBV15 TGTGCCACCAGCAGGGACCGAGGGGGTAACTACGAGCAGTACTTC CATSRDRGGNYEQYF
TRBJ2-5 14 TRBD1 . TRBV6-5 TGTGCCAGCAGTACAGGGGTTACATCAGAGACCCAGTACTTC CASSTGVTSETQYF
TRBJ2-1 14 TRBD1 . TRBV5-1 TGCGCCAGCTCCCAACAGGGGATGGGCAATGAGCAGTTCTTC CASSQQGMGNEQFF
TRBJ2-7 12 TRBD2 . TRBV6-5 TGTGCCAGAAGGAGCCAGGGAGGGAAGCAGTACTTC CARRSQGGKQYF
TRBJ1-1 14 . . TRBV7-9 TGTGCCAGCAGCTTAGGGACAGAAGGGCCTGGAGCTTTCTTT CASSLGTEGPGAFF
TRBJ1-2 13 TRBD1 . TRBV19 TGTGCCAGTAGTATTTCAAGACAGGGCGGCTACACCTTC CASSISRQGGYTF
TRBJ1-5 13 . . TRBV27 TGTGCCAGCAACAAGCGAGGTGGTCAGCCCCAGCATTTT CASNKRGGQPQHF
TRBJ2-3 13 TRBD2 . TRBV2 TGTGCCAGCAGTGAAGAACTAGCGGTAACGCGGTATTTT CASSEELAVTRYF
TRBJ1-5 17 . . TRBV27 TGTGCCAGCAGTTTATCGGGCACAGTACATAGCAATCAGCCCCAGCATTTT CASSLSGTVHSNQPQHF
TRBJ1-1 19 . once TRBV4-3 TGCGCCAGCAGCCAAGATTCAGATTTCGGTGAGGAGGCGGGAAATGAAGCTTTCTTT CASSQDSDFGEEAGNEAFF
TRBJ1-5 15 . . TRBV5-6 TGTGCCAGCAGCTTGTTGGGGGCCGGCAATCAGCCCCAGCATTTT CASSLLGAGNQPQHF
TRBJ2-2 16 . . TRBV9 TGTGCCAGCAGCGTAGCTTCCAGATTAAACACCGGGGAGCTGTTTTTT CASSVASRLNTGELFF
TRBJ1-1 13 . . TRBV2 TGTGCCAGCAGTGAGCTAGGGGCCCGTAGGGCTTTCTTT CASSELGARRAFF
TRBJ2-3 15 TRBD2 few TRBV5-1 TGCGCCAGCACCGAACTAGCGGGAGCGGCAGATACGCAGTATTTT CASTELAGAADTQYF
TRBJ1-1 14 TRBD1 . TRBV29-1 TGCAGCGTTGGGTTGGTGGGACAGGGGGCGGAAGCTTTCTTT CSVGLVGQGAEAFF
TRBJ2-7 13 . . TRBV7-9 TGTGCCAGCAGCTCCACACGGTCCTACGAGCAGTACTTC CASSSTRSYEQYF
TRBJ2-7 15 . . TRBV2 TGTGCCAGCAGAGACCCGGGACGCAACTCCTACGAGCAGTACTTC CASRDPGRNSYEQYF
TRBJ1-1 18 TRBD1 . TRBV10-1 TGCGCCAGCAGTGAGCCCGGGACAGGGGATACTTCGAACACTGAAGCTTTCTTT CASSEPGTGDTSNTEAFF
TRBJ2-7 15 TRBD1 . TRBV30 TGTGCCTGGAGTGCCGGGACAGGGGAATTGTACGAGCAGTACTTC CAWSAGTGELYEQYF
TRBJ1-2 14 . . TRBV5-6 TGTGCCAGCAGCTTGGACAGGTCTAACTATGGCTACACCTTC CASSLDRSNYGYTF
TRBJ1-2 13 . . TRBV29-1 TGCAGCTTCGGGGACAACCACTTAGGTGGCTACACCTTC CSFGDNHLGGYTF
TRBJ1-3 14 . . TRBV6-1 TGTGCCAGCACTGGACAGATCTCTGGAAACACCATATATTTT CASTGQISGNTIYF
TRBJ1-1 14 . . TRBV6-5 TGTGCCAGCAGTTACGTGGGGGCCCAGACTGAAGCTTTCTTT CASSYVGAQTEAFF
TRBJ2-1 18 TRBD2 . TRBV7-9 TGTGCCAGCAGCCAAGGACTAGCGGGAGAGGTGGCCTACAATGAGCAGTTCTTC CASSQGLAGEVAYNEQFF
TRBJ1-1 10 . few TRBV30 TGTGCCTGGAAAGGGCCTGAAGCTTTCTTT CAWKGPEAFF
TRBJ2-7 13 . once TRBV2 TGTGCCAGCAGTGAAGAACTCCGGTGGGAGCAGTACTTC CASSEELRWEQYF
TRBJ2-7 13 . . TRBV12-5 TGTGCTAGTGGTTTGGACAGATCCTACGAGCAGTACTTC CASGLDRSYEQYF